The 3 T cell receptor beta chains in this list originate from one sample, sequenced in a study of T cell responses to AZD1222 COVID-19 vaccine. Method: immunoSEQ multiplex PCR; TCRdb's copy keeps in-frame clones and lacks some. The sample contains tens of thousands of clones, around 87% of which appear only once. The sequencing here drew on peripheral blood, taken 28 days after the second AZD1222 dose. The receptors originated from an adult who received the AZD1222 COVID-19 vaccine.

The chain recombines TRBV11-3 with TRBJ2-7, with TRBD2 identical over 7 bases. The CDR3 consists of 17 residues. Germline values: CDR1 SGHNT, CDR2 YENEEA. With V trimmed by 5 bases and J by 10 bases, 23 bases remained unmatched. CDR3 region: CASSPLTSKSSAPRQYF. For the CDR3, the DNA is TGTGCCAGCAGCCCTTTGACTAGCAAGTCTTCAGCCCCACGACAGTACTTC.

The chain is built from TRBV30 and TRBJ1-4; unclear D gene. V was trimmed by 5 bases and J by 5 bases, leaving 9 bases between them. The CDR3 spans 12 residues. From germline, CDR1 is GTSNPN and CDR2 SVGIG (reference sequence). CDR3 amino acids: CAWQESNEKLFF. Written as DNA, the CDR3 is TGTGCCTGGCAGGAGTCCAATGAAAAACTGTTTTTT.

V and J are TRBV23-1 and TRBJ1-5; 7 nucleotides align to TRBD1. TRBV23-1 is filed as an ORF, its function uncertain. Unmatched junction bases numbered 13, after V lost 8 bases and J lost 0 bases. This CDR3 has 17 amino acids. Here the CDR3 reads CASEMDRWDNSNQPQHF. The CDR3, as DNA: TGCGCCAGCGAAATGGACAGGTGGGATAATAGCAATCAGCCCCAGCATTTT.